The next 21 T cell receptor beta chains were all read from a single sample in a study of control samples from healthy donors and cancer patients. Repertoires were generated with immunoSEQ multiplex PCR, while TCRdb's copy carries only in-frame clones and drops some. Of roughly 58,000 clones in the sample, more than 75% were seen once. The source material was PBMCs. All receptors derive from a woman aged 60 to 75 with lung cancer.

A single count supports this clone. The chain links TRBV7-8 to TRBJ2-7, with 8 bases identical to TRBD1. The V gene's germline CDR1 is SGHVS and CDR2 FQNEAQ. CDR3 length equals 17 residues. V was pared by 5 bases and J by 7 bases, with 19 bases of the junction left unmatched. In DNA, the CDR3 is TGTGCCAGCAGCCCCCGGAGGACAGGGTATACGATAGGGGAGCAGTACTTC. Its protein product is CASSPRRTGYTIGEQYF.

The chain carries TRBV6-5 and TRBJ2-5, with D possibly matching TRBD2 (6 bases). Per the germline V gene, CDR1 is MNHEY and CDR2 is SVGAGI. The germline V and J ends were trimmed by 10 bases and 5 bases, with 17 bases remaining between them. This CDR3 contains 13 residues. The CDR3, as DNA: TGTGCCACTATTACGCGGGGACCGGAGACCCAGTACTTC. The encoded protein is CATITRGPETQYF.

The rearrangement uses TRBV7-8 and TRBJ1-1; D might be TRBD1 (5 bases). Per germline, CDR1 SGHVS and CDR2 FQNEAQ. The V and J ends lost 5 bases and 5 bases respectively, with 24 bases between them. There are 17 residues in the CDR3. The chain's CDR3 is CASSIKMGRGGGTEAFF. DNA for the CDR3: TGTGCCAGCAGCATTAAAATGGGGAGGGGTGGCGGGACTGAAGCTTTCTTT.

The J gene is TRBJ2-7, the V gene TRBV29-1; 9 bases agree with TRBD1. The V and J ends lost 7 bases and 3 bases, in that order; junction bases with no gene match: 10. Germline assignment: CDR1 SQVTM and CDR2 ANQGSEA. The CDR3 contains 14 residues. The CDR3 region is CSAAGQGFGYEQYF. CDR3 in DNA: TGCAGCGCGGCGGGACAGGGTTTCGGCTACGAGCAGTACTTC.

This chain links TRBV7-2 with TRBJ2-1; D tentatively reads TRBD1 or TRBD2 (6 bases each). Looked up from germline, CDR1 is SGHTA and CDR2 is FQGNSA. Trimming cost V 0 bases and J 3 bases, with 9 bases left between them. There are 15 residues in the CDR3. The CDR3 region has the DNA TGTGCCAGCAGCTTAGCCGGGGGCCTCTACAATGAGCAGTTCTTC. Protein: CASSLAGGLYNEQFF.

The chain uses TRBV20-1 and TRBJ2-7; D is possibly TRBD1 (5 bases). The CDR3 consists of 11 residues. Germline CDR1 reads DFQATT; CDR2 reads SNEGSKA (reference sequence). V lost 1 base to trimming and J lost 4 bases, with 5 bases between them. DNA for the CDR3: TGCAGTGCTAGAGCAGGGTACGAGCAGTACTTC. Its protein is CSARAGYEQYF.

The chain employs TRBV5-1 and TRBJ2-5; TRBD1 aligns across 7 bases. V was clipped by 0 bases and J by 5 bases; unmatched bases: 4. CDR3 length: 14 amino acids. CDR1 SGHRS and CDR2 YFSETQ come from the germline V gene. The CDR3, as DNA: TGCGCCAGCAGCTTGGGAGGGGGCGTCGAGACCCAGTACTTC. It encodes CASSLGGGVETQYF.

The V gene is TRBV18, the J gene TRBJ1-1, with 8 bases lining up with TRBD1. The length of the CDR3 is 14 residues. The V gene end was trimmed by 4 bases and the J gene end by 5 bases; junction bases not matched to a gene: 6. Germline CDR1 reads KGHSH; CDR2 reads LQKENI. CDR3 sequence reads: CASSQIRGQTEAFF. Here the CDR3 DNA reads TGTGCCAGCTCACAGATCAGGGGGCAGACTGAAGCTTTCTTT.

This chain connects TRBV7-2 to TRBJ1-5; D may be TRBD1 (5 bases). The CDR3 is 15 amino acids. Germline assignment: CDR1 SGHTA and CDR2 FQGNSA. The V end lost 1 base, the J end lost 6 bases, and 13 bases lay between the germline ends. CDR3 in amino acids: CASSLVSGAAQPQHF. The CDR3 DNA reads as TGTGCCAGCAGCTTAGTTTCTGGGGCAGCTCAGCCCCAGCATTTT.

V and J are TRBV7-9 and TRBJ1-1; TRBD1 matches at 9 bases. After removal of 5 bases from V and 4 bases from J, the junction contained 5 bases not matched to a gene. CDR3 size: 14 residues. Germline CDR1 reads SEHNR; CDR2 reads FQNEAQ (reference sequence). The CDR3 sequence is CASSPGTGITEAFF. CDR3 DNA: TGTGCCAGCAGCCCCGGGACAGGGATCACTGAAGCTTTCTTT.

The chain is built from TRBV5-1 and TRBJ2-1, with TRBD2 identical over 8 bases. V lost 0 bases to trimming and J lost 8 bases; unmatched junction nucleotides: 7. The CDR3 runs to 15 residues. The germline V gene has CDR1 SGHRS and CDR2 YFSETQ. CDR3 DNA: TGCGCCAGCAGCTTGGTACGGGGGGGCTCCGATGAGCAGTTCTTC. Its protein is CASSLVRGGSDEQFF. Drawing the rest from reference TRBV5-1 and TRBJ2-1, the complete variable domain is KAGVTQTPRYLIKTRGQQVTLSCSPISGHRSVSWYQQTPGQGLQFLFEYFSETQRNKGNFPGRFSGRQFSNSRSEMNVSTLELGDSALYLCASSLVRGGSDEQFFGPGTRLTVL.

The chain is built from TRBV3-1 (or the pseudogene TRBV3-2) and TRBJ1-6; the D gene is possibly TRBD1 (5 bases). Germline CDR1 is LGHDT and CDR2 is YNNKEL (reference sequence). The CDR3 covers 16 residues. V gave up 4 bases and J gave up 7 bases, with 17 bases separating them. The CDR3 DNA reads TGTGCCAGCAGCCCCGTGGTGGGGGGACTGAATTCACCCCTCCACTTT. Translated, it gives CASSPVVGGLNSPLHF.

The V and J genes are TRBV3-1 (or the pseudogene TRBV3-2) and TRBJ2-2, with D uncertain. Germline V gives CDR1 LGHDT, CDR2 YNNKEL (reference sequence). Trimming stripped 5 bases from V and 6 bases from J, with 10 bases between. This CDR3 is 13 amino acids long. The chain's CDR3 is CASSATWAGELFF. DNA for the CDR3: TGTGCCAGCAGCGCGACTTGGGCCGGGGAGCTGTTTTTT.

The chain carries TRBV9 and TRBJ1-4, with TRBD1 identical over 10 bases. This CDR3 region has 16 residues. V was pared by 0 bases and J by 3 bases, with 2 bases of the junction left unmatched. The V gene's germline CDR1 is SGDLS and CDR2 YYNGEE. DNA of the CDR3: TGTGCCAGCAGCGTAGGACAGGGGGCGGCTAATGAAAAACTGTTTTTT. This encodes CASSVGQGAANEKLFF.

The chain has TRBV19 and TRBJ1-1, with D perhaps TRBD1 (5 bases). The CDR3 sequence is 14 residues long. Germline lookup yields CDR1 LNHDA and CDR2 SQIVND (reference sequence). V was cut by 5 bases and J by 3 bases, with 13 bases left in between. Here the CDR3 DNA reads TGTGCCAGTAGTGAACGGGGAGGGGACACTGAAGCTTTCTTT. This encodes CASSERGGDTEAFF.

The genes are TRBV3-1 (or the pseudogene TRBV3-2) and TRBJ1-1; D uncertain. Trimming removed 0 bases at V and 3 bases at J, with 8 bases between. The CDR3 is 14 residues long. From germline, CDR1 is LGHDT and CDR2 YNNKEL (reference sequence). The CDR3 loop is CASSQEVGYTEAFF. The DNA of the CDR3 is TGTGCCAGCAGCCAAGAGGTTGGGTACACTGAAGCTTTCTTT.

V is TRBV6-6 and J is TRBJ2-7, with TRBD2 matching over 9 bases. This CDR3 is 13 amino acids long. Losses at the gene ends were 2 bases for V and 4 bases for J; bases not matched to a gene: 0. The germline V gene encodes CDR1 MNHNY and CDR2 SVGAGI (reference sequence). The chain's CDR3 is CASSYGLAYEQYF. Written as DNA, the CDR3 is TGTGCCAGCAGTTACGGACTAGCGTACGAGCAGTACTTC.

V and J are TRBV4-1 and TRBJ2-5; tentative D call: TRBD2 (6 bases). V gave up 1 base and J gave up 4 bases, with 22 bases separating them. From germline, CDR1 is MGHRA and CDR2 YSYEKL. The CDR3 spans 18 residues. CDR3 sequence: CASSQGGGLKDGGETQYF. The CDR3 DNA follows: TGCGCCAGCAGCCAAGGAGGAGGGTTGAAGGACGGTGGAGAGACCCAGTACTTC.

This rearrangement joins TRBV28 to TRBJ2-2, with D perhaps TRBD2 (5 bases). Germline CDR1 and CDR2: MDHEN and SYDVKM. The germline V and J ends were trimmed by 5 bases and 0 bases, with 13 bases remaining between them. The CDR3 length is 16 residues. The CDR3 region has the DNA TGTGCCAGCAGTCCCCGGGGAGCCGCGAACACCGGGGAGCTGTTTTTT. This sequence encodes CASSPRGAANTGELFF.

Points on this clone: At one end, the junction sequence differs from germline, possibly due to a read error. The sample has other DNA sequences that encode this CDR3 too. V gene TRBV19 combines with J gene TRBJ2-1; the match to TRBD2 covers 7 bases. The CDR3 has 15 amino acids. From germline, CDR1 is LNHDA and CDR2 SQIVND (reference sequence). The CDR3 DNA sequence: TGTGCCAGCAGTATCCTAGCGGACTCCTACAATGAGCAGTTCTTC. Translated: CASSILADSYNEQFF.

The chain links TRBV5-5 to TRBJ2-5; maybe TRBD1 (5 bases). Germline CDR1 is SGHKS and CDR2 is YYEKEE (reference sequence). Deletions cut 0 bases from V and 5 bases from J, with 14 bases between. The CDR3 runs to 15 residues. Here the CDR3 reads CASSLVQGIWETQYF. The CDR3, as DNA: TGTGCCAGCAGCTTGGTTCAGGGAATTTGGGAGACCCAGTACTTC.